The 13 T cell receptor beta chains reported below all come from one sample, sequenced in a study of blood T cell repertoires in COVID-19. Assay used: immunoSEQ multiplex PCR; TCRdb lists only in-frame clones, some missing. The repertoire has under 250,000 clones, about 90% of them found once; the top ten carry over 2.5%. The sequencing sample was made of PBMCs or T cells enriched from blood (not recorded which). Receptors originate from a woman aged 40-49 years who had been exposed to COVID-19.

This sequence joins TRBV11-2 and TRBJ1-2; no clear D gene. Germline assignment: CDR1 SGHAT and CDR2 FQNNGV. This CDR3 is built from 14 residues. The V end lost 4 bases, the J end lost 4 bases, and 13 bases lay between the germline ends. DNA of the CDR3: TGTGCCAGCAGCTCCCGAAGCCTACCCTATGGCTACACCTTC. This translates into CASSSRSLPYGYTF.

Points on this clone: At one end the junction does not follow the germline gene, possibly because of a read error. The chain is built from TRBV12-3 or TRBV12-4 and TRBJ1-2; D call uncertain. The length of the CDR3 is 11 residues. CDR3 residues: CASSLGLGYTF. The CDR3 nucleotides are TGTGCCAGCAGCTTAGGTCTGGGCTACACCTTC.

The CDR3 protein is CASSHGQGAVNSPLHF. The CDR3 nucleotides read TGTGCCAGCAGCCATGGACAGGGGGCGGTTAATTCACCCCTCCACTTT. The V and J genes are TRBV5-5 and TRBJ1-6; TRBD1 agrees at 11 bases. This CDR3 has 16 residues. J gave up 6 bases and V 4 bases, and 6 bases lay outside the gene matches. Germline assignment: CDR1 SGHKS and CDR2 YYEKEE (reference sequence). Full variable domain (remainder filled in from reference TRBV5-5 and TRBJ1-6): DAGVTQSPTHLIKTRGQQVTLRCSPISGHKSVSWYQQVLGQGPQFIFQYYEKEERGRGNFPDRFSARQFPNYSSELNVNALLLGDSALYLCASSHGQGAVNSPLHFGNGTRLTVT.

J is TRBJ1-6 and V is TRBV15; D is perhaps TRBD1 (6 bases). Germline V lookup: CDR1 LNHNV, CDR2 YYDKDF (reference sequence). The CDR3 is made up of 13 amino acids. V lost 3 bases and J lost 8, with 8 bases in between. Here the CDR3 reads CATSSQGYSPLHF. The CDR3 region has the DNA TGTGCCACCAGCAGCCAGGGGTATTCACCCCTCCACTTT.

In its sample, this clone was seen once. The chain joins TRBV2 to TRBJ1-5, with 9 bases that match TRBD1. CDR3 length equals 16 residues. Germline CDR1 is SNHLY and CDR2 is FYNNEI. The ends lost 4 bases at V and 3 bases at J; junction bases unmatched: 7. This chain's CDR3 is CASSGQGVWNNQPQHF. CDR3 nucleotide sequence: TGTGCCAGCAGTGGACAGGGGGTCTGGAACAATCAGCCCCAGCATTTT.

This chain joins TRBV27 and TRBJ1-1, with 7 bases matching TRBD1. After removal of 6 bases from V and 0 bases from J, the junction contained 4 bases not matched to a gene. This CDR3 spans 14 amino acids. Germline CDR1 MNHEY, CDR2 SMNVEV (reference sequence). The CDR3 DNA reads TGTGCCAGCAGATGGACAGGCATGAACACTGAAGCTTTCTTT. It specifies CASRWTGMNTEAFF.

The chain has TRBV29-1 and TRBJ1-1, with TRBD1 matching 11 bases. J gave up 4 bases and V 5 bases, and 6 bases lay outside the gene matches. The germline V gene has CDR1 SQVTM and CDR2 ANQGSEA. There are 14 residues in the CDR3. The CDR3: CSVSSGTGGTEAFF. CDR3 bases: TGCAGCGTTTCTTCCGGGACAGGGGGCACTGAAGCTTTCTTT.

This chain joins TRBV29-1 and TRBJ1-2, with TRBD1 matching over 7 bases. The CDR3 length is 13 residues. Germline CDR1 is SQVTM and CDR2 is ANQGSEA. The V segment lost 5 bases and the J segment 4 bases; nucleotides outside the gene matches: 7. The CDR3 here is CSVIPTGSYGYTF. The CDR3 DNA follows: TGCAGCGTTATCCCGACAGGGAGCTATGGCTACACCTTC. Looking up the rest from reference TRBV29-1 and TRBJ1-2 gives the full variable domain: SAVISQKPSRDICQRGTSLTIQCQVDSQVTMMFWYRQQPGQSLTLIATANQGSEATYESGFVIDKFPISRPNLTFSTLTVSNMSPEDSSIYLCSVIPTGSYGYTFGSGTRLTVV.

This clone has just a few counts. The gene calls are TRBV21-1 and TRBJ1-1; the listed D gene, TRBD1, was not tested against the DNA. TRBV21-1 is annotated as a pseudogene. CDR3 length equals 13 residues. The CDR3 spells CASRTVKGTEAFF. CDR3 nucleotide sequence: TGTGCCAGCAGGACAGTCAAGGGAACTGAAGCTTTCTTT.

The CDR3 loop is CASSSLGDRGYEQYF. Written as DNA, the CDR3 is TGTGCCAGCAGCTCGTTGGGGGACAGGGGCTACGAGCAGTACTTC. The chain recombines TRBV5-6 with TRBJ2-7; TRBD1 agrees at 10 bases. The CDR3 has 15 residues. V trimming: 3 bases; J trimming: 3 bases; junction bases outside the gene matches: 6. The germline gives CDR1 SGHDT, CDR2 YYEEEE.

CDR3 sequence reads: CASSLVGGETQYF. DNA of the CDR3: TGTGCCAGCAGCCTCGTCGGAGGCGAGACCCAGTACTTC. The rearrangement joins TRBV14 to TRBJ2-5; possibly TRBD2 for D (5 bases). The CDR3 is 13 residues long. V was cut by 4 bases and J by 5 bases, with 11 bases left in between. The V gene's germline CDR1 is SGHDN and CDR2 FVKESK.

J is TRBJ2-2 and V is TRBV11-3, with TRBD2 identical over 9 bases. This CDR3 has 17 residues. Losses at the gene ends were 1 base for V and 3 bases for J; bases not matched to a gene: 6. Per the germline V gene, CDR1 is SGHNT and CDR2 is YENEEA. The CDR3 reads CASSLGSGSVYTGELFF. CDR3 bases: TGTGCCAGCAGCTTAGGTAGCGGGAGCGTATACACCGGGGAGCTGTTTTTT.

The V gene is TRBV2, the J gene TRBJ2-5, with no clear D. In germline, CDR1 is SNHLY, CDR2 FYNNEI. The CDR3 consists of 12 residues. The V end was cut by 3 bases, the J end by 5 bases, with 7 bases between. DNA of the CDR3: TGTGCCAGCAGTGACTTAGAGGAGACCCAGTACTTC. Translating gives CASSDLEETQYF.